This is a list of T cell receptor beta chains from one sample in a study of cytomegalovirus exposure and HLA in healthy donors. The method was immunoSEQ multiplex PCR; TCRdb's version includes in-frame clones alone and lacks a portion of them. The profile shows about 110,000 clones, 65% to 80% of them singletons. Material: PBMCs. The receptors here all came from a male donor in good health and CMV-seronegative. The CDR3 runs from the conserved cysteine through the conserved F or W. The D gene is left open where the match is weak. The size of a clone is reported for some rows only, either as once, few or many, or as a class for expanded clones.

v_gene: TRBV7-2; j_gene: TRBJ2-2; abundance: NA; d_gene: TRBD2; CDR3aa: CASSLAGAHYGLAEPNTGELFF; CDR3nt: TGTGCCAGCAGCTTAGCGGGAGCCCATTATGGACTAGCGGAGCCCAACACCGGCGAGCTGTTTTTT
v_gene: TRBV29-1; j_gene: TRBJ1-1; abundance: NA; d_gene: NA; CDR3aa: CSVVAGRNTEAFF; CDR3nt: TGCAGCGTTGTTGCGGGCAGGAACACTGAAGCTTTCTTT
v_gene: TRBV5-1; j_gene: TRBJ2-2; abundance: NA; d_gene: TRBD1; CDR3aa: CASSDGTGGAGELFF; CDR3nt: TGCGCCAGCAGTGACGGGACAGGGGGTGCCGGGGAGCTGTTTTTT
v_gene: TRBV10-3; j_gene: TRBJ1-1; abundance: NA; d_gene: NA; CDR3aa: CAIREQGRTEAFF; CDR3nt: TGTGCCATCAGGGAACAGGGTCGGACTGAAGCTTTCTTT
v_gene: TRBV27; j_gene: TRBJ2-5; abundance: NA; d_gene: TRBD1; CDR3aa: CASSPRTGGWETQYF; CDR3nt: TGTGCCAGCAGTCCCAGGACAGGGGGCTGGGAGACCCAGTACTTC
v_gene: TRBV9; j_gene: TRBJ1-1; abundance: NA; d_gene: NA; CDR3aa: CASSVGTVNTEAFF; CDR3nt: TGTGCCAGCAGCGTAGGTACGGTTAACACTGAAGCTTTCTTT
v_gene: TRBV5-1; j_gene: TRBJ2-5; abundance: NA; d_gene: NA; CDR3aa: CASSLRLVQETQYF; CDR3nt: TGCGCCAGCAGCCTGCGACTAGTCCAGGAGACCCAGTACTTC
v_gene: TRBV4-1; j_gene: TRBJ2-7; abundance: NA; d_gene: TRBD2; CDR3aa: CASSQGSSGIPYEQYF; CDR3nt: TGCGCCAGCAGCCAAGGGTCTAGCGGGATTCCCTATGAGCAGTACTTC
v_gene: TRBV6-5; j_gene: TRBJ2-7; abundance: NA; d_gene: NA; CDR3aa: CASSSFQGYEQYF; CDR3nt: TGTGCCAGCAGTTCTTTCCAGGGGTACGAGCAGTACTTC
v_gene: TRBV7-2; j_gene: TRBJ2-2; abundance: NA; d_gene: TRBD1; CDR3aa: CASSPARARGRTGELFF; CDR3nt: TGTGCCAGCAGCCCTGCTCGGGCCAGGGGGCGTACCGGGGAGCTGTTTTTT
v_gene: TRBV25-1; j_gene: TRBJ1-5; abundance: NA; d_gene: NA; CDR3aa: CASSELHRQVDSNQPQHF; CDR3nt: TGTGCCAGCAGTGAACTTCATCGACAGGTTGATAGCAATCAGCCCCAGCATTTT
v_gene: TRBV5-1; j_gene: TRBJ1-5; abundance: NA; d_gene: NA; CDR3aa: CASAEPGQPQHF; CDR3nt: TGCGCCAGCGCGGAACCGGGGCAGCCCCAGCATTTT
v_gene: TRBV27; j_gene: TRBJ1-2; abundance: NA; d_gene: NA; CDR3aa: CASSLDPRYGYTF; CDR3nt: TGTGCCAGCAGTTTAGATCCTAGGTATGGCTACACCTTC
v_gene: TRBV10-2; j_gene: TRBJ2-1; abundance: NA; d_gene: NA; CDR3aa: CASRGPEQFF; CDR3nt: TGCGCCAGCAGGGGGCCAGAGCAGTTCTTC
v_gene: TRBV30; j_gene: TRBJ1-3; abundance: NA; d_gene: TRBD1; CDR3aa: CAWSLGQGTGNTIYF; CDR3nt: TGTGCCTGGAGCCTTGGACAGGGGACTGGAAACACCATATATTTT
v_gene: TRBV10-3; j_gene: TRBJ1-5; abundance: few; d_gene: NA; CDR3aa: CAINGQPNQPQHF; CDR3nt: TGTGCCATCAATGGACAGCCAAATCAGCCCCAGCATTTT
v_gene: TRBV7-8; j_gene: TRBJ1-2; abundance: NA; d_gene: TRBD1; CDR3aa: CASSARTGQNYGYTF; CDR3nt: TGTGCCAGCAGTGCTCGGACAGGGCAAAACTATGGCTACACCTTC
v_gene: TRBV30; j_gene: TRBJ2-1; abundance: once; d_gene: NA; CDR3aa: CAWSAGLSGLDNEQFF; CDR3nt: TGTGCCTGGAGCGCCGGTCTCAGCGGGTTAGACAATGAGCAGTTCTTC
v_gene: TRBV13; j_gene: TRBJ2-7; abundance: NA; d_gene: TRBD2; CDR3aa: CASSPGGAGGFYEQYF; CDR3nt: TGTGCCAGCAGCCCCGGGGGGGCCGGTGGCTTCTACGAGCAGTACTTC
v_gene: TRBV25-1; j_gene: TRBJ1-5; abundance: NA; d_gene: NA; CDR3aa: CASSQRDNQPQHF; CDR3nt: TGTGCCAGCAGTCAGAGGGACAATCAGCCCCAGCATTTT
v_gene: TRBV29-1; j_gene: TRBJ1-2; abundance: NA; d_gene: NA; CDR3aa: CSVQTETNYGYTF; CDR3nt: TGCAGCGTCCAGACAGAGACTAACTATGGCTACACCTTC
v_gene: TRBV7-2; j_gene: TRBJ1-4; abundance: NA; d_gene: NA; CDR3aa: CASSPRPGFYEKLFF; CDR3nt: TGTGCCAGCAGCCCCCGACCGGGATTCTATGAAAAACTGTTTTTT
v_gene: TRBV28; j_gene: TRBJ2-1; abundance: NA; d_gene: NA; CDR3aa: CASNTRERPGFDEQFF; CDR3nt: TGTGCCAGCAATACCCGGGAGCGCCCTGGCTTCGATGAGCAGTTCTTC
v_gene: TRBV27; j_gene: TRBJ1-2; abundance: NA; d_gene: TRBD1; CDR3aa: CASSLLGTGVGYTF; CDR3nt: TGTGCCAGCAGTTTGCTAGGGACAGGGGTTGGCTACACCTTC
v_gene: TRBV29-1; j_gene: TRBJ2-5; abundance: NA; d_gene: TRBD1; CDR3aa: CSAGTVISETQYF; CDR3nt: TGCAGCGCTGGGACAGTCATTTCGGAGACCCAGTACTTC
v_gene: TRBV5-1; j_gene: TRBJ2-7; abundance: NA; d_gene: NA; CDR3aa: CASSPETDSYEQYF; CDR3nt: TGCGCCAGCAGCCCAGAGACAGACTCCTACGAGCAGTACTTC
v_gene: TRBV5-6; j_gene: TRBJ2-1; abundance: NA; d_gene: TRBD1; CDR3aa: CASSSQGLDEQFF; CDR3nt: TGTGCCAGCAGCTCACAGGGGCTAGATGAGCAGTTCTTC
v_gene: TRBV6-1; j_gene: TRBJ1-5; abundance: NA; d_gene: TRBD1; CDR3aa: CASRELQGADQPQHF; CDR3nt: TGTGCCAGCAGAGAATTACAGGGGGCGGATCAGCCCCAGCATTTT
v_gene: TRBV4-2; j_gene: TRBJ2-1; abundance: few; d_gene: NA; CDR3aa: CASSQPGEGRSYNEQFF; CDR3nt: TGTGCCAGCAGCCAACCGGGTGAAGGGAGGTCTTACAATGAGCAGTTCTTC
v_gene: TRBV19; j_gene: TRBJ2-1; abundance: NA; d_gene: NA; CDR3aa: CASKGDNEQFF; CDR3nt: TGTGCCAGTAAAGGGGACAATGAGCAGTTCTTC
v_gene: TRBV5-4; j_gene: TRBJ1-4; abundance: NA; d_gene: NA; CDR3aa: CASSVRTEGWNEKLFF; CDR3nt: TGTGCCAGCAGCGTAAGGACAGAGGGCTGGAATGAAAAACTGTTTTTT
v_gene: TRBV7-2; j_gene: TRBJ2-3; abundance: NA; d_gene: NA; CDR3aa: CASSLRTKGGTQYF; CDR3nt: TGTGCCAGCAGCTTAAGGACAAAAGGGGGTACGCAGTATTTT
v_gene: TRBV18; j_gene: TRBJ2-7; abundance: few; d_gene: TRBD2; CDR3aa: CASSPRGGASSYEQYF; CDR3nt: TGTGCCAGCTCACCACGGGGAGGGGCAAGCTCCTACGAGCAGTACTTC
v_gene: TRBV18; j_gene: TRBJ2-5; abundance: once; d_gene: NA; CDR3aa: CASSLQSNQETQYF; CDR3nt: TGTGCCAGCTCTCTACAGTCGAACCAAGAGACCCAGTACTTC
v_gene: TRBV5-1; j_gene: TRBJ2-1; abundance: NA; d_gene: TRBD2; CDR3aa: CASSPRTSGKGNEQFF; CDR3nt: TGCGCCAGCAGCCCTCGGACTAGCGGGAAAGGGAATGAGCAGTTCTTC
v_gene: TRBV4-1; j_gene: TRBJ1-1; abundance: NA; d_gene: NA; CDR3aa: CASSQVTVTTEAFF; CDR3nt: TGCGCCAGCAGCCAAGTGACAGTCACCACTGAAGCTTTCTTT
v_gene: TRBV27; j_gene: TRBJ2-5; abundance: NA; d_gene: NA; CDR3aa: CASSLDKWAAQETQYF; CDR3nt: TGTGCCAGCAGTTTAGATAAGTGGGCAGCACAAGAGACCCAGTACTTC
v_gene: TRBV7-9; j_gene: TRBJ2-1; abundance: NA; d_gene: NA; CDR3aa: CASRPSADEQFF; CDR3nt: TGTGCCAGCAGACCTTCAGCGGATGAGCAGTTCTTC
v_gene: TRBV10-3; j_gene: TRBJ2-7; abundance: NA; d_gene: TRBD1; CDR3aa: CATATGQGYSYEQYF; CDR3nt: TGTGCCACCGCCACGGGACAGGGGTACTCCTACGAGCAGTACTTC
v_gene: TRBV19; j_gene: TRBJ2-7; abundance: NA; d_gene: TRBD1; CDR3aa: CASRTGTGSYEQYF; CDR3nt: TGTGCCAGTAGGACCGGGACAGGGAGTTACGAGCAGTACTTC